The 2 T cell receptor beta chains in this list originate from one sample, sequenced in a study of T cells in Graves' hyperthyroidism and ophthalmopathy. RNA transcripts served as the template for amplifying TCR beta CDR3 regions. HTBI primers were used for first-round RT-PCR of the TCR CDR3. TCRdb reprocessed the multiplex PCR reads via MiXCR and lists one record per CDR3 protein. The sample consists of roughly 840,000 distinct CDR3 sequences, 38% of them appearing once. The sequencing sample was made of blood. These receptors came from a man in his late teens or twenties with Graves' hyperthyroidism.

The chain carries TRBV7-3 and TRBJ2-5; 9 bases are a match to TRBD1. The end of the DNA aligns better with TRBJ2-7, so the J call may be wrong. Germline assignment: CDR1 SGHTA and CDR2 FQGTGA. CDR3 size: 20 residues. The CDR3 protein is CASSLGYTGGRSPRKYEQYF. CDR3 nucleotides: TGTGCCAGCAGCTTAGGGTATACAGGGGGCAGGTCCCCAAGAAAATACGAGCAGTACTTC.

About this clonotype itself: Relative to the germline gene, one junction end is altered; a read error may explain this. The rearrangement joins TRBV7-2 to TRBJ2-5; TRBD2 aligns across 7 bases. The CDR3 covers 14 residues. Germline V gene data show CDR1 as SGHTA and CDR2 as FQGNSA. CDR3 coding DNA: TGTGCCGGCAGCCCCCTCGGGGGGTGGGAGACCCAGTACTTC. Translation: CAGSPLGGWETQYF. Supplemented by reference TRBV7-2 and TRBJ2-5, the full variable domain reads GAGVSQSPSNKVTEKGKDVELRCDPISGHTALYWYRQSLGQGLEFLIYFQGNSAPDKSGLPSDRFSAERTGGSVSTLTIQRTQQEDSAVYLCAGSPLGGWETQYFGPGTRLLVL.